The sequence of this T cell receptor (beta chain) was determined in a study of OX40 agonist ivuxolimab in advanced cancers. Findings and caveats of the study: With doses of 0.1-3.0 mg/kg, partial responders showed among the lowest clonal expansion. More expanded clones were found, on average, in CD8+ than in CD4+ T cells.

A remark on this clone: Antigen: not known.

At baseline, cycle 4 day 1, and cycle 7 day 1, blood was sampled. This CDR3 is built from 15 residues. Germline V CDR1 and CDR2: MDHEN, SYDVKM. Germline trimming cut 7 bases from V and 8 bases from J; bases unmatched to any gene: 10. Profiling relied on immunoSEQ multiplex PCR, and the TCRdb table lists in-frame clones only, not all of them. Of roughly 30,000 clones listed, roughly 88% are singletons. This TCR came from an adult with an advanced solid tumor such as melanoma, head and neck, liver or kidney cancer. The sequencing here drew on CD4+ or CD8+ T cells sorted from blood, taken in a trial of the OX40 agonist ivuxolimab. J is TRBJ1-4 and V is TRBV28; 10 bases fit TRBD1. CDR3 bases: TGTGCCAGCACCCCTTACCGGACAGGGGGAGAAAAACTGTTTTTT. It translates to CASTPYRTGGEKLFF.